This TCR beta chain was profiled in a study of blood T cell repertoires in COVID-19. Whole-study context: COVID-19 samples, acute and convalescent, were from the United States, Italy and Spain.

Clones were read by immunoSEQ multiplex PCR, and TCRdb kept only the in-frame ones, dropping some. The top ten clones hold over 0.95% of a sample with roughly 230,000 clones, about 85% of them seen once. The sequence derives from a man aged 40-55 years with acute or convalescent COVID-19. Sequenced: peripheral blood.

The CDR3, as DNA: TGTGCCAGCAGTGAAAAGGCGCAGGGGACTGAAGCTTTCTTT. The encoded protein is CASSEKAQGTEAFF. The V and J genes are TRBV6-1 and TRBJ1-1; TRBD1 is a possible D gene (6 bases). The germline V and J ends were trimmed by 2 bases and 5 bases, with 12 bases remaining between them. Germline-derived CDR1 and CDR2 are MNHNS and SASEGT. This CDR3 is built from 14 residues.